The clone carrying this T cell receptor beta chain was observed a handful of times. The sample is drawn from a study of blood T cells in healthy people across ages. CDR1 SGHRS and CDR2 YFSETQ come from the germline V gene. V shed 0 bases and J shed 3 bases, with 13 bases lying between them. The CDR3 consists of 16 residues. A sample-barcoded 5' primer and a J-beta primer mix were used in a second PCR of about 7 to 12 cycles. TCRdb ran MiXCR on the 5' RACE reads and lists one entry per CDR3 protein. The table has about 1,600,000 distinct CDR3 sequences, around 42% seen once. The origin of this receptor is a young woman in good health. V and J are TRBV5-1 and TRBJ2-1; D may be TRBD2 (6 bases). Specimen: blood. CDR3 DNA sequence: TGCGCCAGCAGCTTGGCAATTGCGGGACTCTACAATGAGCAGTTCTTC. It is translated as CASSLAIAGLYNEQFF.